This T cell receptor beta chain was recovered during a study of blood T cells in healthy people across ages (dated by TCRdb to the mid-2010s). About the study as a whole: In model experiments, template switching captured roughly one uniquely barcoded TCR beta cDNA molecule for every two T cells. Donors were grouped into four age groups: young (average 16 years), middle-aged (about 40), aged (62) and long-lived (approximately 78). The study analyzed two additional independent replicas of 1 million unique cDNA reads from the same blood draw for two donors, one aged 18 to 30 and one aged 80 or older. To avoid experimental bias, donors of different ages were randomly spread across the sequencing lanes. The study measured age-related changes in TCR beta repertoire diversity using deep sequencing normalized with unique cDNA molecular identifiers.

The donors were roughly 40 Caucasian individuals from Russia, aged about 6 to 95 years, who were systemically healthy. Around 10 milliliters of peripheral blood were drawn from each donor into EDTA-treated Vacutainer tubes. Ficoll-Paque density-gradient centrifugation was used to isolate PBMCs, with at least 6.5 million per sample. Total RNA was extracted from PBMCs with Trizol reagent, with at least 6 micrograms obtained per sample. For every donor, flow cytometry on a PBMC aliquot measured the percentage of naive CD45RAhigh/CD27high T cells. The library was produced with 5' RACE. The sequencer listed for this sample is Illumina HiSeq 2500. The second PCR ran for roughly 7 to 12 cycles and used a J-beta primer mix along with a sample-barcoded 5' primer. A template-switch 5' adaptor carrying 12 random nucleotides introduced a unique molecular identifier onto each TCR beta cDNA molecule. At least 2.5 million CDR3-containing paired-end reads were obtained from each sample. The Mint cDNA synthesis kit, primed by a TRBC-specific oligonucleotide, was used to synthesize first-strand cDNA from all RNA. All cDNA was treated with uracil-DNA glycosylase and then went through a first 18-cycle PCR with the universal primers M1SS and BC2_uni_R. Concerning the study's data processing: For normalization, 1 million high-quality reads, each with a distinct molecular identifier, were randomly selected from each sample. Instead of being binned into consensus sequences, reads with shared molecular identifiers were discarded. MiTCR, run with a Q25 quality threshold and the strictest error-elimination algorithm, handled CDR3 identification, clonotype clustering and error correction. A nonparametric unseen species model with Euler transformation was used to estimate a lower bound on total TCR beta diversity. The raw public data were reprocessed by TCRdb itself: fastp quality trimming at Q25, MiXCR clonotype calling, in-frame beta chains only. When rows share a CDR3 protein, they turn into one entry using the most common DNA and genes. In this record, the V and J calls reflect TCRdb's handling and not the investigators' own analysis. Recorded for this sample are about 970,000 distinct CDR3 sequences; roughly half of them occurred a single time. The top ten clones comprise over 20% of the sample.

Summary of the overall study and its limitations: Observed TCR beta diversity correlated strongly with the percentage of naive T cells measured by flow cytometry. Estimates of total diversity based on one million sequenced T cells were considered lower bounds and underestimates. Because donor CMV infection status was unknown, age-related changes in expanded clonotypes were potentially confounded. Bulk unsorted PBMC profiling prevented conclusive comparison of naive and antigen-experienced compartments. Observed TCR beta diversity per million T cells fell roughly linearly with age, and a significant reduction was already apparent by age about 36. Compared with the aged group, the long-lived group had more naive CD4+ T cells, fewer expanded clones and increased TCR diversity, a pattern suggesting age selection.

In the case of this clonotype: The target of this receptor is not known. Nothing much larger sits one base from this clone, and base qualities are not available.

Taken from the germline V gene, the CDR1 and CDR2 loops are SQVTM and ANQGSEA. Spanning cysteine to phenylalanine, the CDR3 consists of 15 amino acids. Solely the CDR3 DNA is kept, with 45 bases framed from the first base. At the junction V is shortened by 2 bases and J by 3 bases, with 16 bases in between. Sequencing was performed on blood. The V gene is TRBV29-1 and the J gene is TRBJ1-2, with a weak D call of TRBD1 (5 bases match). This sequence was found in a woman in her sixties in good health. The CDR3 here reads CSVESWGVKDYGYTF. At the DNA level, the sequence is TGCAGCGTTGAATCCTGGGGGGTGAAGGACTATGGCTACACCTTC.